This T cell receptor (beta chain) was retrieved from a study of lymphopenia after photon versus proton radiotherapy. Study findings and constraints: Only patients who died were analyzed for survival; proton advantage is unproven. Post-nadir TCR diversity decline inversely tracked overall survival among those who died.

TCRdb's table, derived via immunoSEQ multiplex PCR, lists solely in-frame clones and lacks some. The sample contains about 68,000 clones, approximately 90% of which appear only once. Concerning this clone itself: Antigen specificity is unknown.

Germline lookup yields CDR1 SGHTS and CDR2 YDEGEE. Losses at the gene ends were 0 bases for V and 7 bases for J; bases not matched to a gene: 8. CDR3 size: 16 residues. This specimen was peripheral blood, taken from a patient treated with photon-based radiotherapy. The receptor was isolated from a woman in her 70s with pancreatic cancer. This chain joins TRBV5-8 and TRBJ2-1; 9 bases map to TRBD2. CDR3 residues: CASSLDGAGGRNEQFF. The CDR3 nucleotides are TGTGCCAGCAGCTTGGATGGGGCGGGAGGGAGGAATGAGCAGTTCTTC.